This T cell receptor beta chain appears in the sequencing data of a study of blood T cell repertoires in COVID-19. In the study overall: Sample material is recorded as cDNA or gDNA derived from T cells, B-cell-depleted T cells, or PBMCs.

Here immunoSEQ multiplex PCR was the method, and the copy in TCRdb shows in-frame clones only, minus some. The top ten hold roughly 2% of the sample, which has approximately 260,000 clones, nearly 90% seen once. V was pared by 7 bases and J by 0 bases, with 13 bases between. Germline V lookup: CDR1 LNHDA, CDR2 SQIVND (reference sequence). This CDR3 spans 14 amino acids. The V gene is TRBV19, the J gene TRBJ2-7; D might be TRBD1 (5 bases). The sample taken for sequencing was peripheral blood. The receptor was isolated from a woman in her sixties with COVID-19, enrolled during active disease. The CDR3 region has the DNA TGTGCCAGTACGATAGGGGCTACCTCCTACGAGCAGTACTTC. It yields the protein CASTIGATSYEQYF.